The 29 T cell receptor beta chains in this list originate from one sample, sequenced in a study of identical twins. TCRdb called the 5' RACE reads again in MiXCR, with one record for every CDR3 protein. The profile shows some 690,000 distinct CDR3 sequences, approximately 22% of them singletons. These data also featured in a second study, about T cells expressing NK-cell markers.

The sample was PBMCs. All receptors come from a woman between 18 and 29 years old in good health.

There are a few counts of this clonotype. This sequence joins TRBV20-1 and TRBJ1-4; D might be TRBD1 (5 bases). The CDR3 has 12 amino acids. Germline CDR1 DFQATT, CDR2 SNEGSKA (reference sequence). The V gene lost 6 bases and the J gene lost 4 bases, with 9 bases spanning the gap. The CDR3 DNA follows: TGCAGTGCCCCGGGGCTTAATGAAAAACTGTTTTTT. Its translation: CSAPGLNEKLFF.

This clonotype turned up a few times. The chain uses TRBV10-3 and TRBJ2-7, with D hard to call. The CDR3 totals 14 residues. Germline CDR1 reads ENHRY; CDR2 reads SYGVKD. Trimming left V 6 bases short and J 0 bases short, with 12 bases between. CDR3 bases: TGTGCCATCAGCACGACAAGGAGCTCCTACGAGCAGTACTTC. This sequence encodes CAISTTRSSYEQYF.

At least ten counts were recorded for this clonotype. The rearrangement links TRBV10-1 to TRBJ2-1, with TRBD2 identical over 9 bases. The CDR3 spans 13 residues. The germline V gene has CDR1 WNHNN and CDR2 SYGVQD (reference sequence). The V and J ends lost 10 bases and 12 bases, in that order; junction bases with no gene match: 13. The CDR3 spells CATGTSLGGVQFF. The DNA for the CDR3 is TGCGCCACCGGGACTAGCCTCGGAGGAGTGCAGTTCTTC.

This clonotype was seen ten or more times. The chain is built from TRBV5-1 and TRBJ2-1; 9 bases agree with TRBD1. Germline CDR1 is SGHRS and CDR2 is YFSETQ. The ends lost 4 bases at V and 7 bases at J; junction bases unmatched: 9. This CDR3 comprises 15 residues. CDR3 loop: CASSGPGQGGNEQFF. The CDR3 coding sequence is TGCGCCAGCAGCGGACCGGGACAGGGAGGGAATGAGCAGTTCTTC.

The chain links TRBV20-1 to TRBJ2-7, with D possibly called TRBD1 or TRBD2 (5 bases each). Germline CDR1 DFQATT, CDR2 SNEGSKA (reference sequence). The CDR3 spans 13 residues. Trimming removed 6 bases from V and 3 bases from J, with 15 bases in between. The CDR3 region has the DNA TGCAGTGCGCGGCCGGGACCCAACTACGAGCAGTACTTC. Protein product: CSARPGPNYEQYF.

The rearrangement uses TRBV10-1 and TRBJ2-1, with D perhaps matching TRBD2 (6 bases). In germline, CDR1 is WNHNN, CDR2 SYGVQD (reference sequence). Trimming took off 4 bases at V and 4 bases at J, with 14 bases between the two ends. The CDR3 contains 15 residues. CDR3 coding DNA: TGCGCCAGCAGTGTACATAGCGGAGAATACAATGAGCAGTTCTTC. Its protein product is CASSVHSGEYNEQFF.

The chain employs TRBV11-2 and TRBJ2-5; 11 bases agree with TRBD2. The CDR3 spans 15 residues. V lost 9 bases to trimming and J lost 2 bases; unmatched junction nucleotides: 8. Germline CDR1 reads SGHAT; CDR2 reads FQNNGV. CDR3 in amino acids: CASGRLAGRQETQYF. The CDR3 nucleotides are TGTGCCAGTGGCCGACTAGCGGGACGGCAAGAGACCCAGTACTTC.

The gene calls are TRBV20-1 and TRBJ2-5; a possible D gene is TRBD2 (5 bases). CDR3 length equals 14 residues. V was cut by 4 bases and J by 0 bases, with 12 bases left in between. Per the germline V gene, CDR1 is DFQATT and CDR2 is SNEGSKA (reference sequence). The CDR3 coding sequence is TGCAGTGCTACGAAGGAGGAGTACCAAGAGACCCAGTACTTC. Protein product: CSATKEEYQETQYF.

This sequence joins TRBV7-6 and TRBJ2-7; D might be TRBD1 (6 bases). The CDR3 consists of 14 residues. CDR1 and CDR2 from the germline V gene are SGHVS and FNYEAQ. With 4 bases removed from V and 2 bases from J, the gap between germline ends came to 12 bases. This CDR3 is CASSSTGPAYEQYF. CDR3 in DNA: TGTGCCAGCAGCTCTACAGGGCCAGCCTACGAGCAGTACTTC.

The chain carries TRBV20-1 and TRBJ1-1; D unresolved. Trimming removed 1 base at V and 4 bases at J, with 10 bases between. Germline V gives CDR1 DFQATT, CDR2 SNEGSKA (reference sequence). The CDR3 is 13 residues long. The chain's CDR3 is CSARVPGSTEAFF. The CDR3 coding sequence is TGCAGTGCTAGAGTCCCAGGTAGCACTGAAGCTTTCTTT.

This chain uses TRBV29-1 with TRBJ1-1; a weak D match, TRBD1 (5 bases). Trimming removed 7 bases from V and 2 bases from J, with 14 bases in between. This CDR3 comprises 13 residues. The V gene's germline CDR1 is SQVTM and CDR2 ANQGSEA. This chain's CDR3 is CSARRDLNTEAFF. CDR3 in DNA: TGCAGCGCCCGCCGGGACCTTAACACTGAAGCTTTCTTT.

The chain employs TRBV20-1 and TRBJ2-7; a possible D gene is TRBD1 (5 bases). V lost 3 bases and J lost 4, with 16 bases in between. Germline CDR1 and CDR2: DFQATT and SNEGSKA (reference sequence). The length of the CDR3 is 14 residues. The CDR3 region is CSASKGRGAYEQYF. For the CDR3, the DNA is TGCAGTGCTAGTAAGGGTAGGGGCGCGTACGAGCAGTACTTC.

As to this clonotype: An end of the junction differs from the germline gene, which may be a read error. The rearrangement uses TRBV20-1 and TRBJ2-3; tentatively, D is TRBD2 (7 bases). The CDR3 length is 16 residues. Germline CDR1 DFQATT, CDR2 SNEGSKA (reference sequence). CDR3 bases: TGCTGTGCTAGTTATGGTGGGGGGGCCTCCACAGATACGCAGTATTTT. Encoded protein: CCASYGGGASTDTQYF.

This clonotype was seen a handful of times. The chain combines TRBV12-3 or TRBV12-4 with TRBJ2-7; a weak D match, TRBD1 (7 bases). The CDR3 has 14 residues. Trimming pared 4 bases from V and 4 bases from J, leaving 14 bases between. CDR3 DNA sequence: TGTGCCAGCAGTTCCCGGAGGGGGCGGTACGAGCAGTACTTC. Protein sequence: CASSSRRGRYEQYF.

The chain employs TRBV12-3 or TRBV12-4 and TRBJ2-1; a possible D gene is TRBD2 (6 bases). With 6 bases removed from V and 8 bases from J, the gap between germline ends came to 8 bases. The CDR3 has 11 amino acids. The CDR3 DNA follows: TGTGCCAGCAGGGAGGGTTATGAGCAGTTCTTC. The encoded protein is CASREGYEQFF.

The chain links TRBV6-5 to TRBJ1-1, with D uncertain. The CDR3 sequence is 13 residues long. V shed 3 bases and J shed 5 bases, with 10 bases lying between them. CDR1 and CDR2 from the germline V gene are MNHEY and SVGAGI. CDR3 DNA sequence: TGTGCCAGCAGTTATCACCTTCTGACTGAAGCTTTCTTT. Protein: CASSYHLLTEAFF.

The chain uses TRBV7-3 and TRBJ2-5; 7 bases align to TRBD1. CDR3 length equals 13 residues. Trimming at V came to 5 bases and at J to 5 bases, leaving 5 bases not matched to a gene. The germline V gene encodes CDR1 SGHTA and CDR2 FQGTGA. The CDR3 loop reads CASSNGQAETQYF. CDR3 DNA: TGTGCCAGCAGCAACGGACAGGCGGAGACCCAGTACTTC.

This clonotype was recorded only once. V usage is TRBV24-1 and J usage is TRBJ2-1, with 7 bases fitting TRBD2. Germline lookup yields CDR1 KGHDR and CDR2 SFDVKD. The J segment lost 10 bases and the V segment lost 3 bases, leaving 11 bases of the junction unmatched. The CDR3 consists of 15 residues. The CDR3 sequence: CATSDGRAAGDEQFF. CDR3 sequence (DNA): TGTGCCACCAGTGATGGGCGGGCGGCGGGGGACGAGCAGTTCTTC.

This clonotype was recorded many times. The chain carries TRBV6-2 or TRBV6-3 and TRBJ1-1, with 8 positions matching TRBD1. The CDR3 length is 13 residues. The trim removed 6 bases at V and 6 bases at J, leaving 6 bases unmatched. Germline V CDR1 and CDR2: MNHEY, SVGEGT. CDR3 bases: TGTGCCAGCAGAGGGACAGGATGGTCTGAAGCTTTCTTT. As protein: CASRGTGWSEAFF.

CDR3 in amino acids: CASSFRTSGSEQYF. For the CDR3, the DNA is TGCGCCAGCAGCTTTCGGACTAGCGGGAGCGAGCAGTACTTC. V gene TRBV5-1 combines with J gene TRBJ2-7; 13 nucleotides line up with TRBD2. This CDR3 comprises 14 residues. Germline V gene sequence: CDR1 SGHRS, CDR2 YFSETQ. With V trimmed by 2 bases and J by 6 bases, 2 bases remained unmatched. Filled out from reference TRBV5-1 and TRBJ2-7, the complete variable domain reads KAGVTQTPRYLIKTRGQQVTLSCSPISGHRSVSWYQQTPGQGLQFLFEYFSETQRNKGNFPGRFSGRQFSNSRSEMNVSTLELGDSALYLCASSFRTSGSEQYFGPGTRLTVT.

This clonotype turned up a few times. The rearrangement links TRBV20-1 to TRBJ2-2; the match to TRBD1 covers 7 bases. CDR1 and CDR2 from the germline V gene are DFQATT and SNEGSKA (reference sequence). Trimming removed 6 bases from V and 5 bases from J; junction bases left unmatched: 6. CDR3 size: 13 residues. The DNA for the CDR3 is TGCAGTGCGCGACAGGGTTATACCGGGGAGCTGTTTTTT. Protein: CSARQGYTGELFF.

The genes are TRBV5-1 and TRBJ2-5; 7 bases align to TRBD2. V was pared by 4 bases and J by 4 bases, with 4 bases of the junction left unmatched. Germline CDR1 and CDR2: SGHRS and YFSETQ. The CDR3 extends over 13 amino acids. The CDR3 here is CASSRGLVETQYF. CDR3 sequence (DNA): TGCGCCAGCAGCAGAGGACTAGTAGAGACCCAGTACTTC.

This clonotype was found many times. The chain is built from TRBV20-1 and TRBJ2-7; the D call may be TRBD1 or TRBD2 (5 bases each). CDR3 length: 14 residues. CDR1 and CDR2 (germline): DFQATT, SNEGSKA (reference sequence). Trimming removed 5 bases at V and 0 bases at J, with 14 bases between. The CDR3 protein is CSAGRDASSYEQYF. CDR3 nucleotide sequence: TGCAGTGCTGGCCGGGACGCGAGCTCCTACGAGCAGTACTTC.

There are a few counts of this clonotype. The rearrangement links TRBV29-1 to TRBJ2-7; possible D gene TRBD1, 5 bases. CDR1 and CDR2 (germline): SQVTM, ANQGSEA. Trimming left V 1 base short and J 5 bases short, with 9 bases between. The length of the CDR3 is 12 residues. The CDR3 is CSVEGGRDEQYF. The CDR3 DNA follows: TGCAGCGTTGAAGGGGGCAGAGACGAGCAGTACTTC.

The chain combines TRBV15 with TRBJ2-7; no firm D call. Germline values: CDR1 LNHNV, CDR2 YYDKDF (reference sequence). V dropped 4 bases and J dropped 0 bases, with 13 bases sitting between them. This CDR3 is built from 15 residues. DNA for the CDR3: TGTGCCACCAGCACTAGGCGGACGAACTCCTACGAGCAGTACTTC. Its protein is CATSTRRTNSYEQYF.

The chain is built from TRBV12-3 or TRBV12-4 and TRBJ2-2; D is ambiguous. V was clipped by 3 bases and J by 6 bases, with 8 bases between them. The CDR3 length is 13 residues. In nucleotides, the CDR3 is TGTGCCAGCAGTTTCACCCTCGCCGGGGAGCTGTTTTTT. It translates to CASSFTLAGELFF.

V is TRBV6-5 and J is TRBJ1-2; weak D call: TRBD1 (5 bases). The CDR3 length is 15 residues. CDR1 is MNHEY, CDR2 SVGAGI, per germline. V lost 5 bases, J lost 8 bases, and 21 bases lay in between. The CDR3 spells CASSDVEGSWIGYTF. In DNA, the CDR3 is TGTGCCAGCAGTGACGTCGAGGGGAGCTGGATAGGCTACACCTTC.

The chain carries TRBV4-3 and TRBJ2-1; no clear D gene. Trimming took 0 bases from V and 3 from J, leaving 15 bases between them. Germline V lookup: CDR1 LGHNA, CDR2 YSLEER. The CDR3 extends over 17 amino acids. The CDR3 nucleotides read TGCGCCAGCAGCCAAGAGTGGGTCCCAGGCATCTACAATGAGCAGTTCTTC. Residues: CASSQEWVPGIYNEQFF.

This clonotype turned up a few times. The V call is TRBV20-1, the J call TRBJ2-5; 9 nucleotides agree with TRBD1. CDR1 and CDR2 from the germline V gene are DFQATT and SNEGSKA (reference sequence). The J segment lost 1 base and the V segment lost 1 base, leaving 4 bases of the junction unmatched. The CDR3 extends over 15 amino acids. The CDR3 DNA sequence: TGCAGTGCTAGAGGCTACAGGGGGCCCCAAGAGACCCAGTACTTC. Protein product: CSARGYRGPQETQYF.